Listed here are 13 T cell receptor beta chains from one sample, sequenced in a study of T cells in Graves' hyperthyroidism and ophthalmopathy (dated 2019 in TCRdb). The library was generated by multiplex PCR. These reads were obtained on an Illumina HiSeq 2000. The TCR beta CDR3 regions were amplified from RNA transcripts. The first round of RT-PCR for the TCR CDR3 was performed with the HTBI primer set and the Qiagen OneStep RT-PCR kit. TCRdb cleaned the public reads at Q25 with fastp, built clones with MiXCR and kept in-frame beta chains. Each record represents a unique CDR3 protein, reported with the most common genes and DNA among its rows. The sample data list about 420,000 distinct CDR3 sequences, and around 16% of these were observed just once. The ten largest account for over 12% of the sample. The sequenced sample was blood. These receptors originate from a woman aged 18-29 years with Graves' hyperthyroidism.

The sample holds a few counts of this clonotype. The V gene is TRBV29-1, the J gene TRBJ2-7, with TRBD1 identical over 9 bases. CDR1 is SQVTM and CDR2 is ANQGSEA in the germline V gene. The CDR3 has 13 amino acids. J lost 6 bases, V lost 2 bases, and 5 bases had no gene match. CDR3 amino acids: CSVERTGDGEQYF. As DNA, the CDR3 is TGCAGCGTTGAAAGGACAGGGGACGGCGAGCAGTACTTC.

This clonotype was seen just once. The chain combines TRBV7-2 with TRBJ2-1, with 10 bases lining up with TRBD2. The junction had 6 bases not matched to a gene; V was cut back by 1 base and J by 9 bases. This CDR3 is built from 15 residues. Germline CDR1 is SGHTA and CDR2 is FQGNSA. The CDR3 is CASSLGASGSGEQFF. In DNA, the CDR3 is TGTGCCAGCAGCTTAGGAGCTAGCGGGAGTGGTGAGCAGTTCTTC.

This sequence joins TRBV6-1 and TRBJ1-6; D is unclear. The CDR3 spans 15 residues. Per the germline V gene, CDR1 is MNHNS and CDR2 is SASEGT. With 6 bases removed from V and 6 bases from J, the gap between germline ends came to 15 bases. This CDR3 reads CASSLTRLGNSPLHF. CDR3 in DNA: TGTGCCAGCAGCCTTACAAGGCTTGGTAATTCACCCCTCCACTTT.

Many counts were recorded for this clonotype. The chain employs TRBV28 and TRBJ1-5; no clear D gene. The CDR3 is 13 residues long. The V gene's germline CDR1 is MDHEN and CDR2 SYDVKM. The V and J ends lost 5 bases and 6 bases respectively, with 11 bases between them. The CDR3: CASSTPGSQPQHF. DNA for the CDR3: TGTGCCAGCAGTACCCCGGGGAGTCAGCCCCAGCATTTT.

This clonotype was observed many times. The chain recombines TRBV13 with TRBJ1-2; 11 positions agree with TRBD1. The CDR3 is made up of 14 amino acids. The germline V gene has CDR1 PRHDT and CDR2 FYEKMQ (reference sequence). After removal of 5 bases from V and 5 bases from J, the junction contained 4 bases not matched to a gene. The CDR3 DNA is TGTGCCAGCAGCCCAGGACAGGGGGCGTATGGCTACACCTTC. The encoded protein is CASSPGQGAYGYTF.

This clonotype was found a few times. The chain joins TRBV7-2 to TRBJ1-2; D might be TRBD1 (6 bases). The CDR3 totals 18 residues. Trimming took off 0 bases at V and 2 bases at J, with 19 bases between the two ends. Germline-derived CDR1 and CDR2 are SGHTA and FQGNSA. CDR3 residues: CASSLAGHNTNRNYGYTF. Here the CDR3 DNA reads TGTGCCAGCAGCTTAGCGGGACACAATACCAACAGAAACTATGGCTACACCTTC.

This clonotype was counted between two and nine times. The chain joins TRBV4-1 to TRBJ2-1; 9 nucleotides align to TRBD1. The J segment lost 5 bases and the V segment lost 3 bases, leaving 5 bases of the junction unmatched. Per germline, CDR1 MGHRA and CDR2 YSYEKL. This CDR3 is 15 amino acids long. The CDR3 here is CASSQGWTGDNEQFF. Written as DNA, the CDR3 is TGCGCCAGCAGCCAGGGATGGACAGGGGACAATGAGCAGTTCTTC.

This chain connects TRBV6-2 or TRBV6-3 to TRBJ2-1; 9 bases map to TRBD1. The CDR3 loop spans 14 amino acids. The germline V gene encodes CDR1 MNHEY and CDR2 SVGEGT. V was pared by 6 bases and J by 9 bases, with 9 bases of the junction left unmatched. The CDR3 sequence is CASSRSTGGFEQFF. CDR3 sequence (DNA): TGTGCCAGCAGCCGATCCACAGGGGGCTTTGAGCAGTTCTTC.

This clonotype appeared many times. This chain joins TRBV27 and TRBJ1-5; no firm D call. V dropped 6 bases and J dropped 6 bases, with 6 bases sitting between them. This CDR3 region has 11 residues. Germline assignment: CDR1 MNHEY and CDR2 SMNVEV (reference sequence). This chain's CDR3 is CASSGRQPQHF. The CDR3 DNA is TGTGCCAGCAGCGGACGTCAGCCCCAGCATTTT.

This clonotype came up many times. This chain links TRBV12-3 or TRBV12-4 with TRBJ1-6; the D gene is possibly TRBD1 (6 bases). The CDR3 length is 14 residues. V was trimmed by 3 bases and J by 10 bases, leaving 13 bases between them. This chain's CDR3 is CASSFGGRVSPLHF. Here the CDR3 DNA reads TGTGCCAGCAGTTTTGGGGGCAGGGTCTCACCCCTCCACTTT.

The V call is TRBV19, the J call TRBJ2-1; D remains ambiguous. The V gene lost 6 bases and the J gene lost 5 bases, with 17 bases spanning the gap. Germline V gene sequence: CDR1 LNHDA, CDR2 SQIVND (reference sequence). The CDR3 extends over 15 amino acids. The CDR3 nucleotides read TGTGCCAGTAGCTCCCCATTCATTGGAAACAATGAGCAGTTCTTC. Translating gives CASSSPFIGNNEQFF.

The table lists this clonotype with many counts. The chain joins TRBV5-1 to TRBJ1-1; unclear D gene. CDR3 length: 17 amino acids. V was trimmed by 0 bases and J by 1 base, leaving 16 bases between them. Germline assignment: CDR1 SGHRS and CDR2 YFSETQ. CDR3 amino acids: CASSLVLVAHSNTEAFF. The CDR3 DNA reads TGCGCCAGCAGCTTGGTTTTGGTAGCGCATTCGAACACTGAAGCTTTCTTT. The whole variable domain, remainder taken from reference TRBV5-1 and TRBJ1-1, is KAGVTQTPRYLIKTRGQQVTLSCSPISGHRSVSWYQQTPGQGLQFLFEYFSETQRNKGNFPGRFSGRQFSNSRSEMNVSTLELGDSALYLCASSLVLVAHSNTEAFFGQGTRLTVV.

In this sample, this clonotype turned up many times. The CDR3 sequence: CASSLERGGRTDTQYF. For the CDR3, the DNA is TGCGCCAGCAGCTTGGAACGGGGGGGCCGGACAGATACGCAGTATTTT. The rearrangement joins TRBV5-1 to TRBJ2-3; 8 bases fit TRBD2. The CDR3 length is 16 residues. V dropped 0 bases and J dropped 3; count of bases not matched to a gene: 6. Germline V lookup: CDR1 SGHRS, CDR2 YFSETQ.